Listed below are T cell receptor beta chains from one sample, sequenced in a study of cytomegalovirus exposure and HLA in healthy donors. Method: immunoSEQ multiplex PCR; TCRdb's copy keeps in-frame clones and lacks some. Counted here are about 170,000 clones, 70% to 90% occurring once; the ten biggest clones make up roughly 2.1%. The sequenced sample consisted of PBMCs. The receptor source for this set is a man aged 18 to 30 in good health and CMV-seropositive. Both conserved end residues are part of each CDR3. The order of the fields is V gene, D gene, clone size, J gene, CDR3 DNA, CDR3 protein. D genes are given only for firm matches. The size entry is marked missing in some rows and otherwise reads once, few, many or a size class.

v_call: TRBV4-3
d_call: NA
clone_size: NA
j_call: TRBJ2-3
cdr3_nt: TGCGCCAGCAGCCAAGGTGACCAGCGAGATACGCAGTATTTT
cdr3_aa: CASSQGDQRDTQYF

v_call: TRBV5-4
d_call: TRBD2
clone_size: NA
j_call: TRBJ2-3
cdr3_nt: TGTGCCAGCAGCTTGGAACTAGCGGCGAGCACAGATACGCAGTATTTT
cdr3_aa: CASSLELAASTDTQYF

v_call: TRBV7-2
d_call: NA
clone_size: NA
j_call: TRBJ2-1
cdr3_nt: TGTGCCAGCACCCGAGGGCCTGACAACAATGAGCAGTTCTTC
cdr3_aa: CASTRGPDNNEQFF

v_call: TRBV5-5
d_call: NA
clone_size: once
j_call: TRBJ1-1
cdr3_nt: TGTGCCAGCAGCTTTGGCATGAACACTGAAGCTTTCTTT
cdr3_aa: CASSFGMNTEAFF

v_call: TRBV9
d_call: TRBD1
clone_size: NA
j_call: TRBJ1-6
cdr3_nt: TGTGCCAGCAGCGAGACAGGGTACGGTTCACCCCTCCACTTT
cdr3_aa: CASSETGYGSPLHF

v_call: TRBV5-1
d_call: NA
clone_size: NA
j_call: TRBJ2-3
cdr3_nt: TGCGCCAGCAGCTTGGACTTACCTTATACAGATACGCAGTATTTT
cdr3_aa: CASSLDLPYTDTQYF

v_call: TRBV15
d_call: NA
clone_size: NA
j_call: TRBJ2-3
cdr3_nt: TGTGCCACCAGCAGAGATAAAACTAGCCCGTCGGATACGCAGTATTTT
cdr3_aa: CATSRDKTSPSDTQYF

v_call: TRBV9
d_call: NA
clone_size: NA
j_call: TRBJ1-6
cdr3_nt: TGTGCCAGCAGCGTAGGGGGGGGGTCACCCCTCCACTTT
cdr3_aa: CASSVGGGSPLHF

v_call: TRBV6-1
d_call: NA
clone_size: NA
j_call: TRBJ2-5
cdr3_nt: TGTGCCAGCAACGGAGACGGTCAAGAGACCCAGTACTTC
cdr3_aa: CASNGDGQETQYF

v_call: TRBV11-2
d_call: NA
clone_size: NA
j_call: TRBJ1-1
cdr3_nt: TGTGCCAGCAGCATTACAGGGAGAGCGACTGAAGCTTTCTTT
cdr3_aa: CASSITGRATEAFF

v_call: TRBV9
d_call: TRBD1
clone_size: NA
j_call: TRBJ1-1
cdr3_nt: TGTGCCAGCAGCCCAGGACAGGGCGGCACTGAAGCTTTCTTT
cdr3_aa: CASSPGQGGTEAFF

v_call: TRBV6-1
d_call: NA
clone_size: NA
j_call: TRBJ1-2
cdr3_nt: TGTGCCAGCAGTGAGGCGGTGGACTATGGCTACACCTTC
cdr3_aa: CASSEAVDYGYTF

v_call: TRBV14
d_call: TRBD1
clone_size: NA
j_call: TRBJ1-1
cdr3_nt: TGTGCCAGCAGCCATATAGTAGGGGGCGGTGAAGCTTTCTTT
cdr3_aa: CASSHIVGGGEAFF

v_call: TRBV9
d_call: NA
clone_size: NA
j_call: TRBJ1-1
cdr3_nt: TGTGCCAGCAGTGTTACAGGGAGGGACACTGAAGCTTTCTTT
cdr3_aa: CASSVTGRDTEAFF

v_call: TRBV18
d_call: NA
clone_size: NA
j_call: TRBJ1-1
cdr3_nt: TGTGCCAGCTCACCACCGGTGGGCACTCTGAACACTGAAGCTTTCTTT
cdr3_aa: CASSPPVGTLNTEAFF

v_call: TRBV6-1
d_call: NA
clone_size: NA
j_call: TRBJ2-3
cdr3_nt: TGTGCCAGCAGTTTATCGCGGCCGGATACGCAGTATTTT
cdr3_aa: CASSLSRPDTQYF

v_call: TRBV19
d_call: TRBD1
clone_size: NA
j_call: TRBJ1-2
cdr3_nt: TGTGCCAGCCGGGACAGGGGCTATGGCTACACCTTC
cdr3_aa: CASRDRGYGYTF

v_call: TRBV30
d_call: TRBD2
clone_size: NA
j_call: TRBJ2-5
cdr3_nt: TGTGCCTGTGAAACTAGCGGACTCTTTGGAGAGACCCAGTACTTC
cdr3_aa: CACETSGLFGETQYF

v_call: TRBV6-1
d_call: NA
clone_size: few
j_call: TRBJ1-3
cdr3_nt: TGTGCCAGCACGTATTCTCCAGGTTCTGGAAACACCATATATTTT
cdr3_aa: CASTYSPGSGNTIYF

v_call: TRBV6-5
d_call: NA
clone_size: once
j_call: TRBJ1-1
cdr3_nt: TGTGCCAGCAGTCGAAGCCAACAGGATGAAGCTTTCTTT
cdr3_aa: CASSRSQQDEAFF

v_call: TRBV30
d_call: TRBD2
clone_size: NA
j_call: TRBJ2-1
cdr3_nt: TGTGCCTGGAGTTTAAGCGGGGGGGGGCATCGCAATGAGCAGTTCTTC
cdr3_aa: CAWSLSGGGHRNEQFF

v_call: TRBV2
d_call: NA
clone_size: NA
j_call: TRBJ2-5
cdr3_nt: TGTGCCAGCAGATTAAAAGAGACCCAGTACTTC
cdr3_aa: CASRLKETQYF

v_call: TRBV28
d_call: NA
clone_size: NA
j_call: TRBJ2-5
cdr3_nt: TGTGCCAGCACTGGAGGGGCAGAGGAGACCCAGTACTTC
cdr3_aa: CASTGGAEETQYF

v_call: TRBV11-2
d_call: TRBD2
clone_size: NA
j_call: TRBJ2-5
cdr3_nt: TGTGCCAGCAGCCGGTCGGGGGACGGGGGGGCCCAGTACTTC
cdr3_aa: CASSRSGDGGAQYF

v_call: TRBV30
d_call: NA
clone_size: once
j_call: TRBJ1-1
cdr3_nt: TGTGCCTGGAGTTTGGTGCACAGGTACACTGAAGCTTTCTTT
cdr3_aa: CAWSLVHRYTEAFF

v_call: TRBV9
d_call: NA
clone_size: NA
j_call: TRBJ2-3
cdr3_nt: TGTGCCAGCAGCGTAGTCGGGGAAAGCACAGATACGCAGTATTTT
cdr3_aa: CASSVVGESTDTQYF

v_call: TRBV10-1
d_call: NA
clone_size: once
j_call: TRBJ1-4
cdr3_nt: TGCGCCAGCAGCAGGGTGGCAGAAGATGAAAAACTGTTTTTT
cdr3_aa: CASSRVAEDEKLFF

v_call: TRBV6-5
d_call: NA
clone_size: NA
j_call: TRBJ1-1
cdr3_nt: TGTGCCAGCAGTTCCCGGTCGATGAACACTGAAGCTTTCTTT
cdr3_aa: CASSSRSMNTEAFF

v_call: TRBV7-2
d_call: TRBD1
clone_size: NA
j_call: TRBJ2-1
cdr3_nt: TGTGCCAGCAGGGGGACAGGGGGCTCCTACAATGAGCAGTTCTTC
cdr3_aa: CASRGTGGSYNEQFF

v_call: TRBV2
d_call: TRBD1
clone_size: NA
j_call: TRBJ1-5
cdr3_nt: TGTGCCAGCAGCCCTTGGACAGGGGTTAATCAGCCCCAGCATTTT
cdr3_aa: CASSPWTGVNQPQHF

v_call: TRBV10-3
d_call: NA
clone_size: NA
j_call: TRBJ1-1
cdr3_nt: TGTGCCATCAGTGTCGGCAGGTTGAACACTGAAGCTTTCTTT
cdr3_aa: CAISVGRLNTEAFF

v_call: TRBV28
d_call: NA
clone_size: NA
j_call: TRBJ1-1
cdr3_nt: TGTGCCAGCAGTCCCCAGGGGAACATGAACACTGAAGCTTTCTTT
cdr3_aa: CASSPQGNMNTEAFF

v_call: TRBV7-8
d_call: NA
clone_size: once
j_call: TRBJ2-7
cdr3_nt: TGTGCCAGCAGCTTAGCCGGGGACATATTCTCCTACGAGCAGTACTTC
cdr3_aa: CASSLAGDIFSYEQYF

v_call: TRBV7-2
d_call: TRBD2
clone_size: NA
j_call: TRBJ2-1
cdr3_nt: TGTGCCAGCAGCTTCGGACTAGCGGGATACAATGAGCAGTTCTTC
cdr3_aa: CASSFGLAGYNEQFF

v_call: TRBV6-1
d_call: TRBD2
clone_size: few
j_call: TRBJ2-7
cdr3_nt: TGTGCCAGTTCCGGCGGGGGACTCTCCTACGAGCAGTACTTC
cdr3_aa: CASSGGGLSYEQYF

v_call: TRBV6-5
d_call: TRBD1
clone_size: NA
j_call: TRBJ1-6
cdr3_nt: TGTGCCAGCAGGACAACAGGGGGATATAATTCACCCCTCCACTTT
cdr3_aa: CASRTTGGYNSPLHF

v_call: TRBV5-6
d_call: TRBD2
clone_size: NA
j_call: TRBJ2-7
cdr3_nt: TGTGCCAGCAGCTTGGGTTCTAGCGGTGGGTACGAGCAGTACTTC
cdr3_aa: CASSLGSSGGYEQYF

v_call: TRBV19
d_call: NA
clone_size: NA
j_call: TRBJ1-1
cdr3_nt: TGTGCCAGTAGTACCCAACGGGGGAGCACTGAAGCTTTCTTT
cdr3_aa: CASSTQRGSTEAFF

v_call: TRBV7-9
d_call: NA
clone_size: NA
j_call: TRBJ2-7
cdr3_nt: TGTGCCAGCAGCTTCCGGGTGAACGAGCAGTACTTC
cdr3_aa: CASSFRVNEQYF

v_call: TRBV7-2
d_call: NA
clone_size: NA
j_call: TRBJ1-2
cdr3_nt: TGTGCCAGCAGCGTTATGGGAGGGCAGTCTAACTATGGCTACACCTTC
cdr3_aa: CASSVMGGQSNYGYTF

v_call: TRBV7-2
d_call: NA
clone_size: NA
j_call: TRBJ2-2
cdr3_nt: TGTGCCAGCAGCTTAAGGCATGGTGGGGTAGCGACCGGGGAGCTGTTTTTT
cdr3_aa: CASSLRHGGVATGELFF

v_call: TRBV5-5
d_call: TRBD1
clone_size: NA
j_call: TRBJ1-1
cdr3_nt: TGTGCCAGCAAGGGGACAGGGGTTGCCACTGAAGCTTTCTTT
cdr3_aa: CASKGTGVATEAFF

v_call: TRBV6-6
d_call: TRBD1
clone_size: NA
j_call: TRBJ1-2
cdr3_nt: TGTGCCAGCAGTCCCCGGGACAGGGATAGAGATGGCTACACCTTC
cdr3_aa: CASSPRDRDRDGYTF

v_call: TRBV5-1
d_call: TRBD1
clone_size: NA
j_call: TRBJ1-2
cdr3_nt: TGCGCCAGCACCCCGAGGACAGGAATGTATGGCTACACCTTC
cdr3_aa: CASTPRTGMYGYTF

v_call: TRBV4-2
d_call: NA
clone_size: NA
j_call: TRBJ1-4
cdr3_nt: TGTGCCAGCAGCCAAGAGAGCGGGACCGTTGAAAAACTGTTTTTT
cdr3_aa: CASSQESGTVEKLFF

v_call: TRBV6-1
d_call: NA
clone_size: NA
j_call: TRBJ1-1
cdr3_nt: TGTGCCAGCAGTCCTTCTAGAGGAGCTTTCTTT
cdr3_aa: CASSPSRGAFF

v_call: TRBV29-1
d_call: NA
clone_size: NA
j_call: TRBJ1-1
cdr3_nt: TGCAGCGGTGACAGGTCTAACACTGAAGCTTTCTTT
cdr3_aa: CSGDRSNTEAFF

v_call: TRBV10-3
d_call: TRBD1
clone_size: NA
j_call: TRBJ2-7
cdr3_nt: TGTGCCATCAGTCAGGGGGCCTACGAGCAGTACTTC
cdr3_aa: CAISQGAYEQYF

v_call: TRBV2
d_call: TRBD1
clone_size: NA
j_call: TRBJ1-1
cdr3_nt: TGTGCCAGCAGCCCCAACGGACAGGGGTTAGATATGAACACTGAAGCTTTCTTT
cdr3_aa: CASSPNGQGLDMNTEAFF

v_call: TRBV7-8
d_call: TRBD1
clone_size: NA
j_call: TRBJ2-7
cdr3_nt: TGTGCCAGCAGCTTAGTGGGGACAGAACCCCTGTACGAGCAGTACTTC
cdr3_aa: CASSLVGTEPLYEQYF

v_call: TRBV7-6
d_call: NA
clone_size: NA
j_call: TRBJ2-7
cdr3_nt: TGTGCCAGCAGCATGACTGTCTACGAGCAGTACTTC
cdr3_aa: CASSMTVYEQYF

v_call: TRBV7-2
d_call: NA
clone_size: NA
j_call: TRBJ1-2
cdr3_nt: TGTGCCAGCAGCTTAGTCGGGGTTTCAGTCTATGGCTACACCTTC
cdr3_aa: CASSLVGVSVYGYTF

v_call: TRBV5-1
d_call: TRBD1
clone_size: NA
j_call: TRBJ2-2
cdr3_nt: TGCGCCAGCAGCTTACCGGGACAGGGGGCAGGCGGGGAGCTGTTTTTT
cdr3_aa: CASSLPGQGAGGELFF

v_call: TRBV2
d_call: TRBD2
clone_size: once
j_call: TRBJ2-1
cdr3_nt: TGTGCCAGCAGGAAAGCGGGGGCGGTCATTGAGCAGTTCTTC
cdr3_aa: CASRKAGAVIEQFF

v_call: TRBV11-2
d_call: TRBD2
clone_size: NA
j_call: TRBJ2-7
cdr3_nt: TGTGCCAGCACCGACGTAGGGGGACTAGCGTCATCCGAGCAGTACTTC
cdr3_aa: CASTDVGGLASSEQYF